Following are 20 T cell receptor beta chains from one sample sequenced in a study of cytomegalovirus exposure and HLA in healthy donors. Primers for the PCR totalled 60 Vbeta and 13 Jbeta. Here immunoSEQ multiplex PCR was the method, and the copy in TCRdb shows in-frame clones only, minus some. The table has 160,000 or so clones, roughly 80% seen once. The material sequenced was PBMCs. These receptors were taken from a woman in her twenties or thirties in good health and CMV-seropositive.

The V and J genes are TRBV4-2 and TRBJ2-5, with 14 bases matching TRBD2. Germline V gene sequence: CDR1 LGHNA, CDR2 YNFKEQ. CDR3 size: 20 residues. Losses at the gene ends were 0 bases for V and 1 base for J; bases not matched to a gene: 10. The CDR3 region has the DNA TGTGCCAGCAGCCAAGAAGGAACCGGGACTAGCGGGGGCCGCCAAGAGACCCAGTACTTC. Its translation: CASSQEGTGTSGGRQETQYF.

The CDR3 DNA reads TGTGCCAGCAGTTACAGGGGTCCCTCTAGCACAGATACGCAGTATTTT. It is translated as CASSYRGPSSTDTQYF. This chain links TRBV6-5 with TRBJ2-3; tentative D call: TRBD1 (5 bases). The CDR3 consists of 16 residues. Germline assignment: CDR1 MNHEY and CDR2 SVGAGI. The V and J ends lost 2 bases and 0 bases respectively, with 12 bases between them.

The V gene is TRBV5-5, the J gene TRBJ2-2; the match to TRBD1 covers 7 bases. The trim removed 0 bases at V and 3 bases at J, leaving 5 bases unmatched. CDR1 SGHKS and CDR2 YYEKEE come from the germline V gene (reference sequence). The length of the CDR3 is 16 residues. CDR3 DNA sequence: TGTGCCAGCAGCTTGGGAAGGGGGCTAGACACCGGGGAGCTGTTTTTT. Amino acids: CASSLGRGLDTGELFF. Combining the CDR3 with reference TRBV5-5 and TRBJ2-2 gives the whole variable domain DAGVTQSPTHLIKTRGQQVTLRCSPISGHKSVSWYQQVLGQGPQFIFQYYEKEERGRGNFPDRFSARQFPNYSSELNVNALLLGDSALYLCASSLGRGLDTGELFFGEGSRLTVL.

The chain couples TRBV29-1 to TRBJ1-2; D is unclear. CDR3 size: 11 residues. Germline V gene lookup returns CDR1 SQVTM and CDR2 ANQGSEA. The V end was cut by 5 bases, the J end by 7 bases, with 11 bases between. The CDR3 sequence: CSVPAGRGYTF. CDR3 DNA: TGCAGCGTTCCGGCAGGTCGTGGCTACACCTTC.

The CDR3: CASSPVAGMGNYGYTF. The CDR3 region has the DNA TGTGCCAGCTCACCGGTCGCAGGGATGGGAAACTATGGCTACACCTTC. The chain recombines TRBV18 with TRBJ1-2; a weak D match, TRBD1 (5 bases). The length of the CDR3 is 16 residues. Germline V gene lookup returns CDR1 KGHSH and CDR2 LQKENI. The V end lost 3 bases, the J end lost 2 bases, and 16 bases lay between the germline ends.

This rearrangement joins TRBV10-1 to TRBJ1-6; D is perhaps TRBD1 (5 bases). Germline CDR1 reads WNHNN; CDR2 reads SYGVQD (reference sequence). This CDR3 has 15 amino acids. V was trimmed by 5 bases and J by 10 bases, leaving 18 bases between them. The CDR3 loop reads CASSFGRFGGSPLHF. DNA of the CDR3: TGCGCCAGCAGTTTCGGACGGTTCGGGGGATCACCCCTCCACTTT.

Concerning this clone itself: At one boundary the junction diverges from the germline segment, which might be a read error. V and J are TRBV2 and TRBJ1-3; perhaps TRBD1 as D (5 bases). Per germline, CDR1 SNHLY and CDR2 FYNNEI. The CDR3 is 14 amino acids. DNA of the CDR3: TGTGCCAGCAGTGGCTGGGGCTCTGGAAACGCCATATATTTT. Translating it yields CASSGWGSGNAIYF.

The genes are TRBV6-5 and TRBJ1-3, with D maybe TRBD1 (5 bases). Germline CDR1 and CDR2: MNHEY and SVGAGI. The CDR3 sequence is 15 residues long. The ends were cut back, 8 bases at V and 2 bases at J, with 16 bases in the middle. CDR3 DNA sequence: TGTGCCAGCGCGGACACCACGCTCCCTGGAAACACCATATATTTT. Translated, it gives CASADTTLPGNTIYF.

V and J are TRBV4-3 and TRBJ1-5, with unresolved D. Trimming cost V 0 bases and J 7 bases, with 13 bases left between them. CDR1 is LGHNA and CDR2 is YSLEER in the germline V gene. This CDR3 has 15 amino acids. The CDR3 protein is CASSQEANTRQPQHF. For the CDR3, the DNA is TGCGCCAGCAGCCAAGAAGCAAATACGAGGCAGCCCCAGCATTTT.

The chain joins TRBV6-1 to TRBJ1-3; TRBD1 matches 8 bases. V shed 6 bases, J shed 3 bases, and the junction held 1 base outside the gene matches. This CDR3 is built from 13 residues. The V gene's germline CDR1 is MNHNS and CDR2 SASEGT. CDR3 coding DNA: TGTGCCAGCAGGACAGGGGTTGGAAACACCATATATTTT. It encodes CASRTGVGNTIYF.

V and J are TRBV7-6 and TRBJ2-7; possible D gene TRBD1, 6 bases. The CDR3 sequence is 13 residues long. V dropped 5 bases and J dropped 3 bases, with 11 bases sitting between them. CDR1 is SGHVS and CDR2 is FNYEAQ in the germline V gene. The DNA for the CDR3 is TGTGCCAGCAGCACCCAACAGGGCTACGAGCAGTACTTC. This sequence encodes CASSTQQGYEQYF.

The chain combines TRBV5-6 with TRBJ1-2, with 8 bases lining up with TRBD1. J was trimmed by 8 bases and V by 3 bases; bases with no gene match: 6. Looked up from germline, CDR1 is SGHDT and CDR2 is YYEEEE. The CDR3 loop spans 13 amino acids. The CDR3 is CASSSPGQEGYTF. The CDR3 region has the DNA TGTGCCAGCAGCTCGCCGGGACAGGAAGGCTACACCTTC.

DNA of the CDR3: TGTGCCAGCAGTGTCGGAGCTCAGATTCAGTACTTC. This codes for CASSVGAQIQYF. The chain recombines TRBV6-1 with TRBJ2-4; no firm D call. Germline lookup yields CDR1 MNHNS and CDR2 SASEGT. CDR3 length: 12 residues. V shed 4 bases and J shed 10 bases, with 11 bases lying between them.

The chain employs TRBV12-5 and TRBJ2-5, with TRBD2 matching over 14 bases. Losses at the gene ends were 5 bases for V and 1 base for J; bases not matched to a gene: 6. The length of the CDR3 is 17 residues. CDR1 LGHNT and CDR2 FRNRAP come from the germline V gene. The CDR3 loop is CASGRTGTSGGQETQYF. The CDR3 DNA sequence: TGTGCTAGTGGTCGGACCGGGACTAGCGGGGGCCAAGAGACCCAGTACTTC.

V usage is TRBV6-1 and J usage is TRBJ2-3; 8 nucleotides match TRBD1. The germline V gene has CDR1 MNHNS and CDR2 SASEGT. The trim removed 6 bases at V and 1 base at J, leaving 3 bases unmatched. The CDR3 contains 14 residues. CDR3 nucleotides: TGTGCCAGCAGCGCGACAGGGGGCACAGATACGCAGTATTTT. Translated: CASSATGGTDTQYF.

The chain has TRBV9 and TRBJ1-2; no definite D call. CDR1 and CDR2 (germline): SGDLS, YYNGEE. The CDR3 contains 16 residues. Trimming pared 3 bases from V and 0 bases from J, leaving 15 bases between. CDR3 DNA: TGTGCCAGCAGCGGCTCCAACGGACTATCTAACTATGGCTACACCTTC. Protein product: CASSGSNGLSNYGYTF.

A single count supports this clone. The chain is built from TRBV7-2 and TRBJ2-7; 9 bases are a match to TRBD2. This CDR3 has 15 amino acids. The germline CDR1 and CDR2 sequences are SGHTA and FQGNSA. J gave up 3 bases and V 2 bases, and 5 bases lay outside the gene matches. The CDR3 DNA sequence: TGTGCCAGCAGCTTAAAAGCGGGGGGTCTCTACGAGCAGTACTTC. Translation: CASSLKAGGLYEQYF.

The chain uses TRBV7-3 and TRBJ2-2; D is possibly TRBD1 (6 bases). Trimming removed 4 bases at V and 4 bases at J, with 19 bases between. CDR1 is SGHTA and CDR2 is FQGTGA in the germline V gene. CDR3 size: 17 residues. The CDR3 sequence is CASSSRAGTTGTGELFF. The CDR3 nucleotides are TGTGCCAGCAGCTCGCGCGCCGGGACGACAGGCACCGGGGAGCTGTTTTTT.

The chain employs TRBV2 and TRBJ1-4; 8 bases agree with TRBD1. The germline gives CDR1 SNHLY, CDR2 FYNNEI. There are 17 residues in the CDR3. Unmatched junction bases numbered 15, after V lost 7 bases and J lost 5 bases. CDR3 nucleotides: TGTGCCAGCACGGCCTTTCCTGGACAGGGCCTAAATGAAAAACTGTTTTTT. Translated: CASTAFPGQGLNEKLFF.

The CDR3 DNA reads TGTGCCAGCAGCTTGACAGGGGGCTATTTCTACGAGCAGTACTTC. It codes for CASSLTGGYFYEQYF. The gene calls are TRBV7-9 and TRBJ2-7; 10 positions match TRBD1. The trim removed 3 bases at V and 3 bases at J, leaving 5 bases unmatched. The CDR3 loop spans 15 amino acids. Germline V gives CDR1 SEHNR, CDR2 FQNEAQ (reference sequence).